This T cell receptor beta chain was recovered during a study of blood T cell repertoires in COVID-19. Seattle researchers signed up patients amid active infection and tracked them longitudinally. This clone turned up a few times. This table comes from immunoSEQ multiplex PCR, and its TCRdb copy is limited to in-frame clones, with some not included. The sample has fewer than 350,000 clones; approximately 86% are singletons. The V end was cut by 4 bases, the J end by 2 bases, with 5 bases between. Germline V gives CDR1 MNHNY, CDR2 SVGAGI (reference sequence). CDR3 length: 12 amino acids. This TCR came from a man younger than 45 with COVID-19, enrolled during active disease. The chain is built from TRBV6-6 and TRBJ1-1; D gene unclear. Material for sequencing was peripheral blood. CDR3: CASSSFNTEAFF. The CDR3 nucleotides read TGTGCCAGCAGTTCTTTCAACACTGAAGCTTTCTTT.